One and the same sample provided the 13 T cell receptor beta chains below, sequenced in a study of blood T cell repertoires in COVID-19. Sequencing was performed with immunoSEQ multiplex PCR; in TCRdb, only in-frame clones are kept and a portion is missing. The sample yields approximately 240,000 clones, approximately 83% seen once. Input material: peripheral blood. All receptors derive from a woman in her 30s who had recovered from COVID-19.

The chain couples TRBV9 to TRBJ1-4; tentatively, D is TRBD1 (5 bases). Per germline, CDR1 SGDLS and CDR2 YYNGEE. Trimming took off 3 bases at V and 0 bases at J, with 6 bases between the two ends. The CDR3 spans 14 residues. CDR3 DNA: TGTGCCAGCAGCGAGACAGCAACTAATGAAAAACTGTTTTTT. This translates into CASSETATNEKLFF.

In DNA form, the CDR3 reads TGTGCCATCAGTGAGTCGGGGGGTTACTACGAGCAGTACTTC. It codes for CAISESGGYYEQYF. V usage is TRBV10-3 and J usage is TRBJ2-7, with a tentative D call TRBD2 (6 bases). The CDR3 extends over 14 amino acids. V was trimmed by 0 bases and J by 3 bases, leaving 9 bases between them. From germline, CDR1 is ENHRY and CDR2 SYGVKD.

V usage is TRBV5-1 and J usage is TRBJ2-7; tentative D call: TRBD2 (5 bases). Trimming removed 2 bases from V and 2 bases from J, with 11 bases in between. This CDR3 has 14 amino acids. Germline V gene data show CDR1 as SGHRS and CDR2 as YFSETQ. The CDR3 DNA reads as TGCGCCAGCAGCTTTCAATCCGGGGCCTACGAGCAGTACTTC. It specifies CASSFQSGAYEQYF.

The chain recombines TRBV7-3 with TRBJ1-6, with D perhaps TRBD1 (6 bases). This CDR3 spans 16 amino acids. Germline CDR1 reads SGHTA; CDR2 reads FQGTGA. With 0 bases removed from V and 6 bases from J, the gap between germline ends came to 12 bases. CDR3 residues: CASSLTPQGSNSPLHF. Here the CDR3 DNA reads TGTGCCAGCAGCTTAACCCCACAGGGTTCTAATTCACCCCTCCACTTT. Variable domain in full (rest from reference TRBV7-3 and TRBJ1-6): GAGVSQTPSNKVTEKGKYVELRCDPISGHTALYWYRQSLGQGPEFLIYFQGTGAADDSGLPNDRFFAVRPEGSVSTLKIQRTERGDSAVYLCASSLTPQGSNSPLHFGNGTRLTVT.

The chain employs TRBV19 and TRBJ2-5; TRBD1 might be the D (5 bases). The germline CDR1 and CDR2 sequences are LNHDA and SQIVND (reference sequence). The V and J ends lost 1 base and 13 bases respectively, with 10 bases between them. This CDR3 comprises 11 residues. CDR3 in DNA: TGTGCCAGTAGTATAGGTGACAGTTTGTACTTC. As protein: CASSIGDSLYF.

The chain joins TRBV7-2 to TRBJ1-2; possible D gene TRBD1, 6 bases. V was pared by 5 bases and J by 8 bases, with 12 bases between. This CDR3 has 12 residues. Germline CDR1 SGHTA, CDR2 FQGNSA. Here the CDR3 reads CASSPQGLGYTF. The CDR3 nucleotides read TGTGCCAGCAGCCCCCAGGGGCTGGGCTACACCTTC. Full variable domain (rest looked up from reference TRBV7-2 and TRBJ1-2): GAGVSQSPSNKVTEKGKDVELRCDPISGHTALYWYRQSLGQGLEFLIYFQGNSAPDKSGLPSDRFSAERTGGSVSTLTIQRTQQEDSAVYLCASSPQGLGYTFGSGTRLTVV.

This clone was seen once. This chain links TRBV7-3 with TRBJ2-2; the D gene is possibly TRBD1 (6 bases). V lost 3 bases, J lost 5 bases, and 19 bases lay in between. CDR1 is SGHTA, CDR2 FQGTGA, per germline. The CDR3 is 17 amino acids. This CDR3 is CASSLGAPGSYTGELFF. In nucleotides, the CDR3 is TGTGCCAGCAGCTTGGGGGCGCCAGGGTCTTATACCGGGGAGCTGTTTTTT.

J is TRBJ1-5 and V is TRBV4-2, with D possibly TRBD1 on 5 matching bases. CDR1 and CDR2 from the germline V gene are LGHNA and YNFKEQ. The germline V and J ends were trimmed by 0 bases and 7 bases, with 16 bases remaining between them. The CDR3 loop spans 16 amino acids. For the CDR3, the DNA is TGTGCCAGCAGCCAAGATGCGGACATAAGTAACCAGCCCCAGCATTTT. Protein: CASSQDADISNQPQHF.

The gene calls are TRBV3-1 (or the pseudogene TRBV3-2) and TRBJ2-3; 15 bases match TRBD2. Looked up from germline, CDR1 is LGHDT and CDR2 is YNNKEL (reference sequence). J gave up 4 bases and V 0 bases, and 11 bases lay outside the gene matches. CDR3 length: 20 amino acids. The CDR3 loop reads CASSQDRTSGGARLSDTQYF. In nucleotides, the CDR3 is TGTGCCAGCAGCCAAGATAGGACTAGCGGGGGGGCTAGACTATCAGATACGCAGTATTTT.

This chain connects TRBV6-5 to TRBJ2-7, with 9 bases aligning to TRBD2. The CDR3 runs 14 residues. The V and J ends lost 5 bases and 4 bases, in that order; junction bases with no gene match: 6. Germline V lookup: CDR1 MNHEY, CDR2 SVGAGI. The CDR3 is CASSPTGLAYEQYF. CDR3 DNA: TGTGCCAGCAGTCCGACGGGACTAGCTTACGAGCAGTACTTC.

This clone was detected only a few times. V gene TRBV11-2 combines with J gene TRBJ2-7; 7 bases match TRBD1. Germline CDR1 is SGHAT and CDR2 is FQNNGV. Unmatched junction bases numbered 8, after V lost 4 bases and J lost 5 bases. The CDR3 runs 14 residues. The CDR3 here is CASSSSDRDDEQYF. The CDR3, as DNA: TGTGCCAGCAGCTCGAGTGACAGGGACGACGAGCAGTACTTC.

This sequence joins TRBV6-5 and TRBJ2-1; D possibly corresponds to TRBD1 (6 bases). V lost 5 bases to trimming and J lost 6 bases, with 14 bases between them. The CDR3 loop spans 14 amino acids. Germline-derived CDR1 and CDR2 are MNHEY and SVGAGI. CDR3 residues: CASSPGTIPNEQFF. The CDR3 nucleotides are TGTGCCAGCAGTCCCGGGACAATACCCAATGAGCAGTTCTTC.

This clone has ten or more counts. The chain uses TRBV2 and TRBJ2-5, with 9 bases matching TRBD2. Germline V gives CDR1 SNHLY, CDR2 FYNNEI. The junction had 4 bases not matched to a gene; V was cut back by 2 bases and J by 0 bases. CDR3 size: 16 residues. The CDR3 region has the DNA TGTGCCAGCAGTGAAATGGCGGGGGGGGACCAAGAGACCCAGTACTTC. It encodes CASSEMAGGDQETQYF.